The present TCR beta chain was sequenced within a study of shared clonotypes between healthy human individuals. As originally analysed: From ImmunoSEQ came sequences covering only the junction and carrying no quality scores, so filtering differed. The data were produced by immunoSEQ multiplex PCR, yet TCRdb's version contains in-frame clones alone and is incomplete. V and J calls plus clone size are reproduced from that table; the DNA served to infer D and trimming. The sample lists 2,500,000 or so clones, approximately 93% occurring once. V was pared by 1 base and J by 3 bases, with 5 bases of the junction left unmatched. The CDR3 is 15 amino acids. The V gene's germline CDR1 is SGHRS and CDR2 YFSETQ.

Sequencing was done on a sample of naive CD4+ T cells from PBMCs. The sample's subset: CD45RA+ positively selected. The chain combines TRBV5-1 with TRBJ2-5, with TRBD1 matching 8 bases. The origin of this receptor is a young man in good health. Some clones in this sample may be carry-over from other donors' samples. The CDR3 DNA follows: TGCGCCAGCAGCTTGAGGGACAGGAGTAAAGAGACCCAGTACTTC. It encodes CASSLRDRSKETQYF.